Below are 32 T cell receptor beta chains sequenced from a single sample in a study of CD8+ T cells in alopecia areata. Extracted from the samples, RNA was reverse transcribed into cDNA to serve as the sequencing template. The method was immunoSEQ multiplex PCR; TCRdb's version includes in-frame clones alone and lacks a portion of them. The profile shows some 100,000 clones, less than 80% of them singletons. The sequenced sample consisted of CD4+ T cells sorted from blood. These receptors all come from a human donor in good health.

The chain joins TRBV4-1 to TRBJ2-1, with D perhaps being TRBD1 or TRBD2 (6 bases each). Germline CDR1 MGHRA, CDR2 YSYEKL. This CDR3 has 15 residues. With 0 bases removed from V and 10 bases from J, the gap between germline ends came to 16 bases. CDR3 residues: CASSQERGALAEQFF. The CDR3 DNA sequence: TGCGCCAGCAGCCAAGAAAGGGGGGCGCTAGCGGAGCAGTTCTTC.

V is TRBV30 and J is TRBJ2-3, with 8 bases matching TRBD2. The V gene's germline CDR1 is GTSNPN and CDR2 SVGIG (reference sequence). The J segment lost 3 bases and the V segment lost 3 bases, leaving 5 bases of the junction unmatched. The length of the CDR3 is 14 residues. The CDR3: CAWSIGGGTDTQYF. In nucleotides, the CDR3 is TGTGCCTGGAGCATCGGGGGGGGGACAGATACGCAGTATTTT.

The chain combines TRBV30 with TRBJ2-1; possibly TRBD1 for D (6 bases). The V gene's germline CDR1 is GTSNPN and CDR2 SVGIG (reference sequence). This CDR3 comprises 11 residues. The V and J ends lost 5 bases and 12 bases respectively, with 14 bases between them. DNA for the CDR3: TGTGCCTGGGTGGACAGTTATGCGCAGTTCTTC. It translates to CAWVDSYAQFF.

The V and J genes are TRBV7-9 and TRBJ1-2; D uncertain. There are 12 residues in the CDR3. CDR1 is SEHNR and CDR2 is FQNEAQ in the germline V gene (reference sequence). V was pared by 5 bases and J by 8 bases, with 12 bases between. The CDR3 bases are TGTGCCAGCAGCCAAAATAGGCGGGGCTACACCTTC. This codes for CASSQNRRGYTF.

V is TRBV5-6 and J is TRBJ2-7; TRBD1 matches 8 bases. The V gene end was trimmed by 3 bases and the J gene end by 0 bases; junction bases not matched to a gene: 8. From germline, CDR1 is SGHDT and CDR2 YYEEEE. CDR3 length equals 16 residues. CDR3: CASSSYRDRSSYEQYF. In nucleotides, the CDR3 is TGTGCCAGCAGCTCTTACCGGGACAGGAGCTCCTACGAGCAGTACTTC.

V usage is TRBV18 and J usage is TRBJ2-7, with D uncertain. Looked up from germline, CDR1 is KGHSH and CDR2 is LQKENI. V lost 2 bases to trimming and J lost 1 base, with 9 bases between them. The CDR3 is 14 residues long. The CDR3 sequence: CASSPTTQSYEQYF. In DNA form, the CDR3 reads TGTGCCAGCTCACCAACGACACAATCCTACGAGCAGTACTTC.

The chain uses TRBV4-1 and TRBJ2-7, with D perhaps matching TRBD2 (6 bases). The CDR3 contains 14 residues. V was trimmed by 5 bases and J by 6 bases, leaving 17 bases between them. Germline-derived CDR1 and CDR2 are MGHRA and YSYEKL. The CDR3 DNA sequence: TGCGCCAGCAGCGGGACCGGGACTCGGACCGAGCAGTACTTC. Encoded protein: CASSGTGTRTEQYF.

The rearrangement joins TRBV15 to TRBJ2-3, with 8 bases aligning to TRBD2. The CDR3 extends over 16 amino acids. CDR1 and CDR2 from the germline V gene are LNHNV and YYDKDF (reference sequence). J was trimmed by 5 bases and V by 1 base; bases with no gene match: 8. The CDR3 DNA sequence: TGTGCCACCAGCAGAGGGTCCGGGGGGGCCGTAGATACGCAGTATTTT. Amino acids: CATSRGSGGAVDTQYF.

Notes on this clone: An end of the junction differs from the germline gene, which may be a read error. This chain links TRBV5-4 with TRBJ2-3, with 15 positions matching TRBD2. The CDR3 spans 18 residues. Germline assignment: CDR1 SGHNT and CDR2 YYREEE (reference sequence). In DNA form, the CDR3 reads TGTGGCAGCGGAAAGGAGAGGACTAGCGGGGGGGCGGCAGATACGCAGTATTTT. Its protein product is CGSGKERTSGGAADTQYF.

J is TRBJ2-5 and V is TRBV5-4; D unresolved. The length of the CDR3 is 12 residues. Per germline, CDR1 SGHNT and CDR2 YYREEE (reference sequence). Trimming removed 3 bases at V and 5 bases at J, with 8 bases between. CDR3 in amino acids: CASSYPRETQYF. CDR3 in DNA: TGTGCCAGCAGCTACCCCCGGGAGACCCAGTACTTC.

The V gene is TRBV2, the J gene TRBJ1-2, with D possibly TRBD1 on 5 matching bases. In germline, CDR1 is SNHLY, CDR2 FYNNEI. The CDR3 is 14 residues long. The germline V and J ends were trimmed by 6 bases and 3 bases, with 14 bases remaining between them. CDR3: CASRGHVLHYGYTF. CDR3 coding DNA: TGTGCCAGCAGAGGACACGTTTTACACTATGGCTACACCTTC. Together with reference TRBV2 and TRBJ1-2, the CDR3 gives the full variable domain: EPEVTQTPSHQVTQMGQEVILRCVPISNHLYFYWYRQILGQKVEFLVSFYNNEISEKSEIFDDQFSVERPDGSNFTLKIRSTKLEDSAMYFCASRGHVLHYGYTFGSGTRLTVV.

The chain links TRBV29-1 to TRBJ1-2; the D is unclear. This CDR3 has 14 residues. Germline CDR1 is SQVTM and CDR2 is ANQGSEA. Trimming cost V 4 bases and J 2 bases, with 14 bases left between them. DNA of the CDR3: TGCAGCGTTGGGGCCCGGCTAGCCAACTATGGCTACACCTTC. It is translated as CSVGARLANYGYTF. Full variable domain (outside the CDR3, taken from reference TRBV29-1 and TRBJ1-2): SAVISQKPSRDICQRGTSLTIQCQVDSQVTMMFWYRQQPGQSLTLIATANQGSEATYESGFVIDKFPISRPNLTFSTLTVSNMSPEDSSIYLCSVGARLANYGYTFGSGTRLTVV.

The V call is TRBV5-6, the J call TRBJ2-1, with 8 bases fitting TRBD2. The CDR3 has 14 amino acids. Trimming at V came to 4 bases and at J to 5 bases, leaving 5 bases not matched to a gene. Germline CDR1 reads SGHDT; CDR2 reads YYEEEE. CDR3 DNA sequence: TGTGCCAGCAGCGAAACGCGGGGGGACAATGAGCAGTTCTTC. Translating it yields CASSETRGDNEQFF.

The chain is built from TRBV27 and TRBJ2-6, with D maybe TRBD2 (5 bases). The V and J ends lost 4 bases and 2 bases respectively, with 9 bases between them. Per germline, CDR1 MNHEY and CDR2 SMNVEV (reference sequence). The CDR3 covers 15 residues. The CDR3: CASSSSRAGANVLTF. The DNA for the CDR3 is TGTGCCAGCAGTTCCTCGAGGGCTGGGGCCAACGTCCTGACTTTC.

On this clone itself: Other DNA sequences in this specimen translate into the identical CDR3. The V gene is TRBV29-1, the J gene TRBJ1-5; D gene uncertain. The V gene's germline CDR1 is SQVTM and CDR2 ANQGSEA. The CDR3 runs to 12 residues. Trimming took off 4 bases at V and 2 bases at J, with 6 bases between the two ends. The CDR3 region has the DNA TGCAGCGTTGGGGAGGGCAATCAGCCCCAGCATTTT. This sequence encodes CSVGEGNQPQHF.

In this sample, this clone turned up a few times. The chain links TRBV2 to TRBJ2-7, with D possibly matching TRBD2 (5 bases). Deletions cut 6 bases from V and 2 bases from J, with 8 bases between. The CDR3 length is 12 residues. CDR1 and CDR2 from the germline V gene are SNHLY and FYNNEI. CDR3 DNA: TGTGCCAGCAGGAGGGATCCCTACGAGCAGTACTTC. This gives the protein CASRRDPYEQYF.

CDR3 nucleotide sequence: TGCGCCAGCAGCTTGACAGGTCCGAAAGAGACCCAGTACTTC. Translated: CASSLTGPKETQYF. The chain is built from TRBV5-1 and TRBJ2-5, with a possible D match to TRBD1 (5 bases). The V end was cut by 1 base, the J end by 3 bases, with 10 bases between. This CDR3 spans 14 amino acids. Germline V CDR1 and CDR2: SGHRS, YFSETQ.

This clone was seen a handful of times. The chain couples TRBV30 to TRBJ2-3; D is uncertain. The germline V and J ends were trimmed by 3 bases and 5 bases, with 9 bases remaining between them. Germline V gives CDR1 GTSNPN, CDR2 SVGIG (reference sequence). This CDR3 spans 12 amino acids. The CDR3, as DNA: TGTGCCTGGAGCCAAACTGGAGATACGCAGTATTTT. This sequence encodes CAWSQTGDTQYF. Complete variable domain (other parts from reference TRBV30 and TRBJ2-3): SQTIHQWPATLVQPVGSPLSLECTVEGTSNPNLYWYRQAAGRGLQLLFYSVGIGQISSEVPQNLSASRPQDRQFILSSKKLLLSDSGFYLCAWSQTGDTQYFGPGTRLTVL.

V usage is TRBV6-5 and J usage is TRBJ1-5; 10 bases match TRBD1. Germline-derived CDR1 and CDR2 are MNHEY and SVGAGI. V shed 9 bases and J 0 bases; nucleotides not matched to a gene: 5. This CDR3 spans 15 amino acids. DNA for the CDR3: TGTGCCAGGGGACAGGGGTTGGGTAGCAATCAGCCCCAGCATTTT. Its translation is CARGQGLGSNQPQHF.

This chain uses TRBV2 with TRBJ1-2; 7 bases match TRBD1. V dropped 6 bases and J dropped 3; count of bases not matched to a gene: 7. Germline V CDR1 and CDR2: SNHLY, FYNNEI. The CDR3 length is 14 residues. DNA for the CDR3: TGTGCCAGCAGGGGACAGTCGGTTGACTATGGCTACACCTTC. Residues: CASRGQSVDYGYTF.

The rearrangement links TRBV2 to TRBJ2-4; D gene uncertain. This CDR3 contains 11 residues. CDR1 is SNHLY, CDR2 FYNNEI, per germline. Trimming stripped 4 bases from V and 6 bases from J, with 4 bases between. The CDR3: CASSGGNIQYF. DNA of the CDR3: TGTGCCAGCAGTGGGGGAAACATTCAGTACTTC.

This chain uses TRBV2 with TRBJ2-7; D remains unclear. This CDR3 is built from 12 residues. V dropped 6 bases and J dropped 3 bases, with 9 bases sitting between them. Germline loops: CDR1 SNHLY, CDR2 FYNNEI. The CDR3 protein is CASSPTDYEQYF. The DNA of the CDR3 is TGTGCCAGCAGCCCGACCGACTACGAGCAGTACTTC. The full variable domain, rest sourced from reference TRBV2 and TRBJ2-7, is EPEVTQTPSHQVTQMGQEVILRCVPISNHLYFYWYRQILGQKVEFLVSFYNNEISEKSEIFDDQFSVERPDGSNFTLKIRSTKLEDSAMYFCASSPTDYEQYFGPGTRLTVT.

The V call is TRBV11-2, the J call TRBJ2-5, with no clear D. In germline, CDR1 is SGHAT, CDR2 FQNNGV. This CDR3 spans 15 amino acids. Trimming left V 0 bases short and J 2 bases short, with 10 bases between. CDR3 residues: CASSLDSWKQETQYF. DNA of the CDR3: TGTGCCAGCAGCTTAGACTCCTGGAAGCAAGAGACCCAGTACTTC.

The V gene is TRBV6-5, the J gene TRBJ1-1, with D perhaps TRBD1 (5 bases). Germline V gene sequence: CDR1 MNHEY, CDR2 SVGAGI. This CDR3 comprises 13 residues. V was pared by 7 bases and J by 1 base, with 10 bases between. For the CDR3, the DNA is TGTGCCAGCACCCGGGGGACGAACACTGAAGCTTTCTTT. Its translation: CASTRGTNTEAFF.

The table lists this clone with a few counts. V is TRBV4-2 and J is TRBJ1-1; D may be TRBD1 (5 bases). The CDR3 contains 19 residues. Germline CDR1 reads LGHNA; CDR2 reads YNFKEQ. Trimming removed 2 bases at V and 1 base at J, with 23 bases between. The CDR3 reads CASSQRGAAGSFGNTEAFF. CDR3 DNA sequence: TGTGCCAGCAGCCAACGGGGCGCGGCTGGTTCGTTCGGGAACACTGAAGCTTTCTTT.

This chain joins TRBV9 and TRBJ2-1; D ambiguous. V lost 4 bases and J 3 bases, leaving 14 bases between the germline ends. This CDR3 has 15 amino acids. Germline assignment: CDR1 SGDLS and CDR2 YYNGEE. DNA for the CDR3: TGTGCCAGCAGCCCGCGACTTGGCGGCTACAATGAGCAGTTCTTC. Translated: CASSPRLGGYNEQFF.

CDR3 sequence: CASSLPGSEQYF. The DNA of the CDR3 is TGCGCCAGCAGCTTGCCGGGAAGCGAGCAGTACTTC. The rearrangement joins TRBV5-1 to TRBJ2-7, with a tentative D call TRBD2 (5 bases). Trimming took off 1 base at V and 6 bases at J, with 8 bases between the two ends. This CDR3 spans 12 amino acids. Germline CDR1 reads SGHRS; CDR2 reads YFSETQ.

This clone was found once. The chain recombines TRBV11-3 with TRBJ2-7; 9 nucleotides line up with TRBD1. The CDR3 has 13 residues. Germline V gene sequence: CDR1 SGHNT, CDR2 YENEEA. The V and J ends lost 5 bases and 2 bases, in that order; junction bases with no gene match: 1. CDR3 nucleotide sequence: TGTGCCAGCAGCAGGGACAGGGCCTACGAGCAGTACTTC. This gives the protein CASSRDRAYEQYF. The full variable domain, with the rest looked up from reference TRBV11-3 and TRBJ2-7, is EAGVVQSPRYKIIEKKQPVAFWCNPISGHNTLYWYLQNLGQGPELLIRYENEEAVDDSQLPKDRFSAERLKGVDSTLKIQPAELGDSAVYLCASSRDRAYEQYFGPGTRLTVT.

In its sample, this clone was seen a few times. V is TRBV6-6 and J is TRBJ2-6; the D is unclear. V lost 6 bases to trimming and J lost 0 bases, with 9 bases between them. From germline, CDR1 is MNHNY and CDR2 SVGAGI (reference sequence). The length of the CDR3 is 15 residues. CDR3 loop: CASRGRDSGANVLTF. Written as DNA, the CDR3 is TGTGCCAGCAGAGGCAGAGACTCTGGGGCCAACGTCCTGACTTTC.

As to this clone: In the same sample, other DNA sequences code for this CDR3. The chain combines TRBV29-1 with TRBJ2-7; D uncertain. The CDR3 loop spans 11 amino acids. Germline CDR1 SQVTM, CDR2 ANQGSEA. Trimming stripped 4 bases from V and 0 bases from J, with 4 bases between. CDR3 loop: CSVVFSYEQYF. The CDR3 nucleotides read TGCAGCGTTGTCTTCTCCTACGAGCAGTACTTC.

The V gene is TRBV30, the J gene TRBJ1-1; the D is unclear. Germline values: CDR1 GTSNPN, CDR2 SVGIG (reference sequence). The V end was cut by 3 bases, the J end by 2 bases, with 13 bases between. This CDR3 contains 14 residues. CDR3 loop: CAWSPGPGNTEAFF. The CDR3 coding sequence is TGTGCCTGGAGCCCCGGACCCGGCAACACTGAAGCTTTCTTT.

V and J are TRBV30 and TRBJ2-2; D is ambiguous. Trimming shortened V by 0 bases and J by 3 bases, and 11 bases separated the two germline ends. The length of the CDR3 is 15 residues. Per the germline V gene, CDR1 is GTSNPN and CDR2 is SVGIG (reference sequence). The CDR3 spells CAWSVLFLDTGELFF. The CDR3 DNA sequence: TGTGCCTGGAGTGTACTTTTCTTGGACACCGGGGAGCTGTTTTTT.